These 11 T cell receptor beta chains share one sample of origin, sequenced in a study of shared clonotypes between healthy human individuals. Some clones are missing from TCRdb's copy, which holds only in-frame ones; the method was immunoSEQ multiplex PCR. The sample holds about 1.1 million clones, approximately 77% seen once. The source material was memory CD4+ T cells from PBMCs. The subset is: CD45RA-negative fraction. The receptors here all came from a man between 18 and 29 years old in good health. Some clones in this sample may be carry-over from other donors' samples.

In this sample, this clone turned up once. The J gene is TRBJ2-3, the V gene TRBV9; 10 bases match TRBD2. Unmatched junction bases numbered 11, after V lost 0 bases and J lost 4 bases. The CDR3 covers 18 residues. Looked up from germline, CDR1 is SGDLS and CDR2 is YYNGEE. CDR3 residues: CASSVDVPSGSGADTQYF. The CDR3 coding sequence is TGTGCCAGCAGCGTAGATGTCCCTAGCGGGAGTGGCGCAGATACGCAGTATTTT. The complete variable domain, with remaining parts taken from reference TRBV9 and TRBJ2-3, reads DSGVTQTPKHLITATGQRVTLRCSPRSGDLSVYWYQQSLDQGLQFLIQYYNGEERAKGNILERFSAQQFPDLHSELNLSSLELGDSALYFCASSVDVPSGSGADTQYFGPGTRLTVL.

The chain is built from TRBV7-9 and TRBJ2-3; 7 bases are a match to TRBD2. The J segment lost 2 bases and the V segment lost 5 bases, leaving 4 bases of the junction unmatched. Germline V gives CDR1 SEHNR, CDR2 FQNEAQ (reference sequence). There are 14 residues in the CDR3. The CDR3: CASSQLANTDTQYF. In DNA form, the CDR3 reads TGTGCCAGCAGCCAACTAGCGAACACAGATACGCAGTATTTT.

The CDR3 sequence is CASSPRAGATGELFF. In DNA form, the CDR3 reads TGTGCCAGCAGCCCTAGGGCGGGGGCCACCGGGGAGCTGTTTTTT. The J gene is TRBJ2-2, the V gene TRBV2; TRBD2 is a possible D gene (7 bases). The CDR3 has 15 amino acids. CDR1 and CDR2 (germline): SNHLY, FYNNEI. Trimming removed 6 bases from V and 4 bases from J, with 15 bases in between.

With regard to this clone: The junction does not match germline at one end; this may be a read error. The chain carries TRBV5-1 and TRBJ2-1; 8 nucleotides align to TRBD2. This CDR3 spans 12 amino acids. Per germline, CDR1 SGHRS and CDR2 YFSETQ. The CDR3 sequence is CASSLDQGLVIF. CDR3 sequence (DNA): TGCGCCAGCAGCTTGGACCAGGGACTAGTCATCTTC.

V and J are TRBV7-9 and TRBJ2-7, with 8 bases aligning to TRBD2. V dropped 5 bases and J dropped 3; count of bases not matched to a gene: 6. Germline V lookup: CDR1 SEHNR, CDR2 FQNEAQ (reference sequence). The CDR3 has 14 amino acids. The CDR3, as DNA: TGTGCCAGCAGCACACCGGGACTAGACTACGAGCAGTACTTC. This sequence encodes CASSTPGLDYEQYF.

The chain joins TRBV11-1 to TRBJ2-1, with no clear D. The CDR3 contains 12 residues. V gave up 2 bases and J gave up 6 bases, with 5 bases separating them. Germline assignment: CDR1 SGHAT and CDR2 FQDESV (reference sequence). The CDR3: CASSLTTNEQFF. CDR3 DNA sequence: TGTGCCAGCAGCTTAACAACCAATGAGCAGTTCTTC.

This clone was seen once. The chain couples TRBV29-1 to TRBJ2-1, with 12 positions matching TRBD2. V trimming: 7 bases; J trimming: 6 bases; junction bases outside the gene matches: 1. Germline V gene lookup returns CDR1 SQVTM and CDR2 ANQGSEA. The CDR3 contains 12 residues. The CDR3 loop reads CSASGRANEQFF. In nucleotides, the CDR3 is TGCAGCGCTAGCGGGAGGGCCAATGAGCAGTTCTTC.

Concerning this clone: Other DNA sequences of this sample code for an identical CDR3. The chain employs TRBV5-1 and TRBJ1-2; a possible D gene is TRBD1 (5 bases). The CDR3 covers 13 residues. Per germline, CDR1 SGHRS and CDR2 YFSETQ. Trimming took 0 bases from V and 4 from J, leaving 7 bases between them. CDR3 DNA sequence: TGCGCCAGCAGCTTGGGGACAAGCTATGGCTACACCTTC. This codes for CASSLGTSYGYTF. The full variable domain, completed using reference TRBV5-1 and TRBJ1-2, is KAGVTQTPRYLIKTRGQQVTLSCSPISGHRSVSWYQQTPGQGLQFLFEYFSETQRNKGNFPGRFSGRQFSNSRSEMNVSTLELGDSALYLCASSLGTSYGYTFGSGTRLTVV.

The rearrangement joins TRBV6-6 to TRBJ2-1; 7 positions match TRBD1. CDR1 and CDR2 from the germline V gene are MNHNY and SVGAGI (reference sequence). V gave up 4 bases and J gave up 15 bases; unmatched junction bases: 12. CDR3 size: 13 residues. The CDR3 coding sequence is TGTGCCAGCAGTTTACAGGGGTCGGAAAGTCGGTTCTTC. This encodes CASSLQGSESRFF.

This clone was seen a single time. One junction end does not reproduce the germline sequence, and a read error may be involved. The same CDR3 arises from other DNA sequences in this sample as well. V gene TRBV2 combines with J gene TRBJ1-2; no firm D call. CDR1 SNHLY and CDR2 FYNNEI come from the germline V gene. The CDR3 sequence is 12 residues long. The CDR3 DNA is TGTGCCAGCAGTGGGTCCTTGTATGGCTATACCTTC. This encodes CASSGSLYGYTF.

The chain joins TRBV28 to TRBJ1-2; 8 positions agree with TRBD1. The CDR3 covers 14 residues. The germline V gene has CDR1 MDHEN and CDR2 SYDVKM. V gave up 2 bases and J gave up 6 bases; unmatched junction bases: 5. The CDR3 nucleotides read TGTGCCAGCAGTTTACCCCTGGACAGGGATGGCTACACCTTC. This sequence encodes CASSLPLDRDGYTF.